This TCR beta chain was recovered during a study of cytotoxic CD8 clonotypes in ibrutinib-treated CLL. Across the study: Response samples were obtained once patients had received a median 12 months of treatment, range 6 to 36. Whole-study results and caveats: At ibrutinib response, clonality increased, and at progression it declined back toward baseline.

Turning to this clone: The antigen remains unidentified.

Sequencing was designed to attain a depth spanning 1 in 200,000 to 1 in 1 million T cells. Profiling relied on immunoSEQ multiplex PCR, and the TCRdb table lists in-frame clones only, not all of them. The sample has under 300,000 clones, 70% to 80% seen once; the top ten hold roughly 6%. This CDR3 contains 14 residues. V was cut by 4 bases and J by 8 bases, with 16 bases left in between. Germline CDR1 is SGHRS and CDR2 is YFSETQ. The gene calls are TRBV5-1 and TRBJ2-1; D remains ambiguous. This TCR was sampled from a human donor with chronic lymphocytic leukemia. This sample comprised PBMCs, obtained at disease progression, from a patient treated with ibrutinib. CDR3 in amino acids: CASSPTLPFDEQFF. The CDR3 coding sequence is TGCGCCAGCAGCCCCACGCTGCCCTTCGATGAGCAGTTCTTC. Using reference TRBV5-1 and TRBJ2-1 for the parts outside the CDR3, the full variable domain is KAGVTQTPRYLIKTRGQQVTLSCSPISGHRSVSWYQQTPGQGLQFLFEYFSETQRNKGNFPGRFSGRQFSNSRSEMNVSTLELGDSALYLCASSPTLPFDEQFFGPGTRLTVL.